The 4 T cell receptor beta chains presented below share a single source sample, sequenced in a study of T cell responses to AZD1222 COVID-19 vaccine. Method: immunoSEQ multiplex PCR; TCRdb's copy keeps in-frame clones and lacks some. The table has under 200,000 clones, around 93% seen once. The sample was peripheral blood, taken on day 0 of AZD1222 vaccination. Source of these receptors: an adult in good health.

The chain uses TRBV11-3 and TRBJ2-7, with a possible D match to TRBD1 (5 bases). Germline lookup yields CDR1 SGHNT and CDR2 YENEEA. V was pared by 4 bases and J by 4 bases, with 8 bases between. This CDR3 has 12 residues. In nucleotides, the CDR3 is TGTGCCAGCAGCTCTAGACAGTACGAGCAGTACTTC. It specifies CASSSRQYEQYF.

CDR3: CASSESGRETYEQYF. The CDR3 DNA is TGCGCCAGCAGTGAGTCGGGAAGGGAGACCTACGAGCAGTACTTC. The chain has TRBV10-1 and TRBJ2-7; possible D gene TRBD2, 5 bases. V lost 0 bases and J lost 2, with 11 bases in between. The CDR3 runs to 15 residues. CDR1 and CDR2 (germline): WNHNN, SYGVQD (reference sequence).

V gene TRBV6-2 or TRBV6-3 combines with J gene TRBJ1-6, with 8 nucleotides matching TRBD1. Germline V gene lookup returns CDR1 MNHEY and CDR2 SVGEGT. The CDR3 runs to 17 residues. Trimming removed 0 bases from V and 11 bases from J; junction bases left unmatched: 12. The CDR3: CASSYSRAGQGYPPLHF. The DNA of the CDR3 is TGTGCCAGCAGTTACTCTCGCGCAGGACAGGGATATCCACCCCTCCACTTT.

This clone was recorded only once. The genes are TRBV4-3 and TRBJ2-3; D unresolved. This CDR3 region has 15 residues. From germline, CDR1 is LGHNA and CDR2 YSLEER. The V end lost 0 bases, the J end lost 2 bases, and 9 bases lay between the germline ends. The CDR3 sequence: CASSQDAVNTDTQYF. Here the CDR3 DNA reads TGCGCCAGCAGCCAAGACGCGGTAAACACAGATACGCAGTATTTT.